This TCR beta chain was obtained from a study of blood T cell repertoires in COVID-19 (dated by TCRdb to 2018 to 2021). Notes on the research overall: Collaborator samples came from the United States, Italy and Spain and covered acute and convalescent phases of COVID-19. Samples came from the ongoing ImmuneRACE study (first 160 participants) plus 1,254 subjects from 6 global collaborators. Where available, HLA class I and class II types were obtained from metadata supplied by the sample provider rather than from assay-based typing. The material from the prospective study consisted of cDNA or gDNA derived from T cells, B-cell-depleted T cells, or PBMCs. A de-identified subject ID, COVID-19 status, age in years and sex were almost always included in the sample metadata. The repertoires were made available in a free public database intended to serve as a resource for research on the immune response to SARS-CoV-2. The dataset comprised deeply sampled blood TCRbeta repertoires from subjects exposed to, actively infected with, or recovered from COVID-19. The full study reports these points: How much clinical and demographic metadata was included differed by source and by participant, and the metadata was provided uncurated.

A note on this clone: Which antigen it targets is not known. No qualities accompany the bases; no much larger clone lies one base away.

TCRbeta CDR3 regions were amplified from genomic DNA using the immunoSEQ Assay, a bias-controlled multiplex PCR. The study's own analysis went as follows. The number of nucleated cells in each sample was estimated by amplification of reference gene primers within the assay. To quantify the absolute abundance of each unique TCRbeta CDR3 rearrangement, sequence reads were collapsed and filtered. For each sample, productive Simpson clonality was calculated by taking the square root of Simpson's diversity index across productive rearrangements. TCRdb obtained this table from immuneACCESS and retained in-frame rearrangements with V and J assigned. These tables miss some clones; where compared with another copy, unresolved V genes account for less than half of the shortfall, and the remainder is unexplained. V and J calls and clone size are those listed in that table; D and trimming were worked out from the DNA. Counted in this sample were 110,000 to 150,000 clones; roughly 84% of them appeared once. The ten most abundant clones make up under 5.5% of the sample.

Participants in the prospective study were enrolled through a virtual design, were aged about 18 to 89 years, and lived in 24 United States geographic areas. Cohort assignment in the prospective study relied on participant-reported clinical history from a screening survey and a study questionnaire. In the prospective study, mobile phlebotomists collected whole blood, serum and a nasopharyngeal or oropharyngeal swab from each participant. Participants in the prospective study had the option to provide additional blood draws and questionnaires over a 2-month period. Before DNA extraction, prospective study blood samples were shipped either frozen or at room temperature. This clonotype was sampled from a man aged 40-55 years with acute COVID-19. The sample was PBMCs or T cells enriched from blood (not recorded which).

The CDR3 protein: CASSYSAGRTEAFF. The DNA is TGTGCCAGCAGTTACTCTGCAGGGAGGACTGAAGCTTTCTTT. Rearrangement joined TRBV6-5 to TRBJ1-1; the D gene is possibly TRBD1, with 5 bases matching. V and J are truncated by 0 bases and 5 bases respectively, leaving an intervening sequence of 10 bases. Per the germline V gene, MNHEY is the CDR1 and SVGAGI is the CDR2. CDR3 length: 14 amino acids, cysteine to phenylalanine. The DNA shown is the 42-base CDR3, in frame from base 1.